These T cell receptor beta chains were read from a single sample in a study of beta chain features in type 1 diabetes. Sequencing was performed with immunoSEQ multiplex PCR; in TCRdb, only in-frame clones are kept and a portion is missing. The data contain hundreds of thousands of clones, roughly 30% of them singletons. Material: naive CD4+ T cells from blood. The receptors come from a man aged 18 to 29 in good health. Each CDR3 is given with its conserved first and last residue. D genes are given only for firm matches. Some rows mark clone size as missing; the rest say once, few, many or name a class of expanded clone.

V,J,D,size,CDR3,DNA
TRBV5-6,TRBJ2-7,-,-,CASSPGGDEQYF,TGTGCCAGCAGCCCGGGGGGCGACGAGCAGTACTTC
TRBV4-1,TRBJ1-3,TRBD1,few,CASSPTGGTGNTIYF,TGCGCCAGCAGCCCGACAGGGGGAACTGGAAACACCATATATTTT
TRBV10-3,TRBJ2-6,TRBD1,-,CALRPGTGVSGANVLTF,TGTGCCCTCAGGCCCGGGACAGGAGTCTCTGGGGCCAACGTCCTGACTTTC
TRBV7-9,TRBJ2-7,TRBD1,-,CASSLTFGRGPFEQYF,TGTGCCAGCAGCTTAACATTTGGCAGGGGGCCCTTCGAGCAGTACTTC
TRBV30,TRBJ1-5,TRBD1,-,CAWNKGAGNQPQHF,TGTGCCTGGAATAAGGGGGCGGGTAATCAGCCCCAGCATTTT
TRBV25-1,TRBJ2-6,-,-,CASSPRHYSGANVLTF,TGTGCCAGCAGCCCACGCCATTACTCTGGGGCCAACGTCCTGACTTTC
TRBV4-1,TRBJ1-4,-,few,CASSPGGGDNEKLFF,TGCGCCAGCAGCCCTGGGGGAGGAGATAATGAAAAACTGTTTTTT
TRBV10-3,TRBJ2-1,-,few,CAISGPSSYNEQFF,TGTGCCATCAGTGGGCCCAGCTCCTACAATGAGCAGTTCTTC
TRBV30,TRBJ1-2,-,few,CAWGHAGQVYGYTF,TGTGCCTGGGGTCACGCCGGGCAAGTTTATGGCTACACCTTC
TRBV4-1,TRBJ2-1,TRBD1,-,CASSQFGQGTLDEQFF,TGCGCCAGCAGCCAATTTGGACAGGGAACCCTTGATGAGCAGTTCTTC
TRBV29-1,TRBJ2-1,TRBD2,few,CSVERLAATNEQFF,TGCAGCGTCGAACGGCTAGCGGCCACCAATGAGCAGTTCTTC
TRBV9,TRBJ2-4,-,-,CASSKLASNIQYF,TGTGCCAGCAGCAAACTAGCTTCAAACATTCAGTACTTC
TRBV30,TRBJ2-1,TRBD2,-,CAWTRTHRAGGDEQFF,TGTGCCTGGACACGAACCCACAGGGCGGGAGGTGATGAGCAGTTCTTC
TRBV10-3,TRBJ1-2,-,few,CAISESTVTGGYTF,TGTGCCATCAGTGAGTCTACGGTAACGGGAGGCTACACCTTC
TRBV29-1,TRBJ2-7,-,-,CSGASGYEQYF,TGCAGCGGTGCTTCGGGCTACGAGCAGTACTTC
TRBV9,TRBJ2-3,-,few,CASSVVIADTQYF,TGTGCCAGCAGCGTAGTAATAGCAGATACGCAGTATTTT
TRBV7-2,TRBJ2-1,TRBD2,-,CASSLNAGGFDEQFF,TGTGCCAGCAGCTTGAACGCGGGAGGTTTCGATGAGCAGTTCTTC
TRBV7-2,TRBJ2-3,TRBD1,-,CASSPPGQGFTDTQYF,TGTGCCAGCAGCCCCCCGGGACAGGGGTTCACAGATACGCAGTATTTT
TRBV14,TRBJ2-5,-,-,CASSPGGETQYF,TGTGCCAGCAGCCCCGGTGGGGAGACCCAGTACTTC
TRBV29-1,TRBJ2-1,TRBD1,few,CSGGSGTGGHNEQFF,TGCAGCGGTGGGTCCGGGACAGGGGGACACAATGAGCAGTTCTTC
TRBV30,TRBJ2-5,TRBD2,-,CAWSGTSGGGGIETQYF,TGTGCCTGGAGTGGGACTAGCGGAGGAGGAGGTATAGAGACCCAGTACTTC
TRBV6-5,TRBJ1-5,TRBD1,-,CASSGGTGRDQPQHF,TGTGCCAGCAGTGGTGGGACAGGGAGGGATCAGCCCCAGCATTTT
TRBV30,TRBJ2-7,-,-,CAWSERVEGQYF,TGTGCCTGGAGTGAGAGGGTAGAAGGGCAGTACTTC
TRBV5-1,TRBJ2-5,TRBD2,few,CASSLGGLAETQYF,TGCGCCAGCAGCTTAGGGGGACTAGCCGAGACCCAGTACTTC
TRBV15,TRBJ2-1,-,-,CATKDYSYNEQFF,TGTGCCACCAAGGACTACTCCTACAATGAGCAGTTCTTC
TRBV7-9,TRBJ2-7,-,few,CASSRQVGSYEQYF,TGTGCCAGCAGCCGACAGGTGGGGTCCTACGAGCAGTACTTC
TRBV29-1,TRBJ2-7,-,few,CSVQPGVEQYF,TGCAGCGTTCAACCAGGGGTGGAGCAGTACTTC
TRBV7-9,TRBJ2-1,-,-,CASSPTRNEQFF,TGTGCCAGCAGCCCTACCCGCAATGAGCAGTTCTTC
TRBV5-1,TRBJ2-7,-,-,CASSLTHVSYEQYF,TGCGCCAGCAGCTTGACACACGTCTCCTACGAGCAGTACTTC
TRBV5-6,TRBJ1-1,-,-,CASSLVGLNTEAFF,TGTGCCAGCAGCTTGGTGGGGCTGAACACTGAAGCTTTCTTT
TRBV2,TRBJ2-7,-,once,CASSEGGLRSSYEQYF,TGTGCCAGCAGTGAAGGAGGACTCAGGAGCTCCTACGAGCAGTACTTC
TRBV4-3,TRBJ2-2,TRBD2,-,CASRWTSNTGELFF,TGCGCCAGCAGGTGGACTAGCAACACCGGGGAGCTGTTTTTT
TRBV30,TRBJ1-2,TRBD1,-,CAWSVRTGGYGYTF,TGTGCCTGGAGTGTCCGGACAGGGGGCTATGGCTACACCTTC
TRBV10-3,TRBJ2-5,-,-,CAISDGLETQYF,TGTGCCATCAGTGATGGGTTGGAGACCCAGTACTTC
TRBV11-2,TRBJ2-5,TRBD2,few,CASSLGTSVKRGETQYF,TGTGCCAGCAGCTTGGGGACTAGCGTCAAGAGGGGTGAGACCCAGTACTTC
TRBV19,TRBJ2-5,TRBD2,few,CASSLTSGLAGETQYF,TGTGCCAGTAGTTTAACCTCGGGACTAGCGGGAGAGACCCAGTACTTC
TRBV9,TRBJ2-2,TRBD2,-,CASSATSGRGGELFF,TGTGCCAGCAGCGCCACTAGCGGGAGAGGTGGGGAGCTGTTTTTT
TRBV6-1,TRBJ2-7,TRBD1,few,CASRLTGSGAYEQYF,TGTGCCAGCAGACTGACAGGGAGTGGCGCCTACGAGCAGTACTTC
TRBV7-9,TRBJ2-1,TRBD2,few,CASSPRPFLAGEDEQFF,TGTGCCAGCAGCCCTAGGCCCTTTCTAGCGGGAGAAGATGAGCAGTTCTTC
TRBV2,TRBJ2-1,-,-,CASRVADEQFF,TGTGCCAGCAGGGTGGCGGATGAGCAGTTCTTC
TRBV9,TRBJ1-1,-,-,CASSVGPGNTEAFF,TGTGCCAGCAGCGTAGGCCCAGGGAACACTGAAGCTTTCTTT
TRBV7-9,TRBJ1-2,-,-,CASSPDSSWIDTYGYTF,TGTGCCAGCAGCCCAGACAGTTCTTGGATAGATACCTATGGCTACACCTTC
TRBV5-1,TRBJ2-7,-,-,CASSDRAGSSYEQYF,TGCGCCAGCAGCGATAGAGCGGGCAGCTCCTACGAGCAGTACTTC
TRBV4-3,TRBJ1-5,-,-,CASSQDWQVNQPQHF,TGCGCCAGCAGCCAAGATTGGCAGGTCAATCAGCCCCAGCATTTT
TRBV30,TRBJ1-1,-,-,CAWSLPDYPEAFF,TGTGCCTGGAGCCTGCCTGATTATCCTGAAGCTTTCTTT
TRBV12-5,TRBJ1-1,-,-,CASGLAQVPRAFF,TGTGCTAGTGGTTTGGCCCAGGTCCCAAGGGCTTTCTTT
TRBV23-1,TRBJ2-3,-,-,CASTNQTGDLSTDTQYF,TGCGCCAGCACGAACCAAACGGGGGACCTCTCCACAGATACGCAGTATTTT
TRBV29-1,TRBJ2-1,TRBD1,-,CSVTDRGPYNEQFF,TGCAGCGTTACGGACAGGGGACCCTACAATGAGCAGTTCTTC
TRBV6-1,TRBJ1-2,-,-,CASSETADGYTF,TGTGCCAGCAGTGAAACAGCGGATGGCTACACCTTC
TRBV27,TRBJ2-6,-,few,CASRYQGGGANVLTF,TGTGCCAGCAGATATCAGGGTGGTGGGGCCAACGTCCTGACTTTC
TRBV7-2,TRBJ2-3,-,-,CASSLARPDTQYF,TGTGCCAGCAGCTTAGCTAGGCCAGATACGCAGTATTTT
TRBV30,TRBJ2-7,-,few,CAWSVGSYEQYF,TGTGCCTGGAGTGTAGGCTCCTACGAGCAGTACTTC